These T cell receptor beta chains were read from a single sample in a study of T cell changes during pregnancy in multiple sclerosis. Assay used: immunoSEQ multiplex PCR; TCRdb lists only in-frame clones, some missing. Here the sample spans 80,000 or so clones, approximately 93% being singletons. This material consisted of peripheral blood, taken in the second trimester of pregnancy. The receptor source for this set is a female donor in good health, enrolled as a control in a pregnancy study. The CDR3 runs from the conserved cysteine through the conserved F or W. The order of the fields is D gene, J gene, V gene, CDR3 protein, CDR3 DNA. A D gene is named only where the DNA matches it firmly.

NA	TRBJ1-2	TRBV28	CASTGQPANYGYTF	TGTGCCAGCACTGGACAGCCAGCTAACTATGGCTACACCTTC
TRBD1	TRBJ2-2	TRBV5-1	CASSPRPGTGNTGELFF	TGCGCCAGCAGCCCACGCCCCGGGACAGGGAACACCGGGGAGCTGTTTTTT
TRBD2	TRBJ2-5	TRBV4-2	CASSQSSGRGRGETQYF	TGTGCCAGCAGCCAATCTAGCGGGAGGGGAAGGGGAGAGACCCAGTACTTC
NA	TRBJ2-3	TRBV11-3	CASSLFRISARTDTQYF	TGTGCCAGCAGCTTATTTAGGATTAGCGCCCGCACAGATACGCAGTATTTT
TRBD1	TRBJ2-7	TRBV30	CAWSRQGNYEQYF	TGTGCCTGGAGTCGACAGGGCAACTACGAGCAGTACTTC
NA	TRBJ1-1	TRBV9	CASSAFGHTEAFF	TGTGCCAGCAGCGCCTTTGGGCACACTGAAGCTTTCTTT
NA	TRBJ1-2	TRBV11-2	CASQWGQGSYGYTF	TGTGCCAGCCAGTGGGGGCAGGGTAGCTATGGCTACACCTTC
NA	TRBJ1-3	TRBV5-1	CASSLDRQSSGNTIYF	TGCGCCAGCAGCTTGGACAGGCAGAGCTCTGGAAACACCATATATTTT
NA	TRBJ2-7	TRBV11-2	CASTWTDSYEQYF	TGTGCCAGCACCTGGACAGACTCCTACGAGCAGTACTTC
TRBD2	TRBJ2-1	TRBV7-2	CASSQRIAGVSYYNEQFF	TGTGCCAGCAGCCAAAGAATAGCGGGAGTTAGTTACTACAATGAGCAGTTCTTC
NA	TRBJ1-5	TRBV6-1	CATAGGGTHQPQHF	TGTGCCACCGCCGGTGGGGGGACCCATCAGCCCCAGCATTTT
TRBD1	TRBJ1-2	TRBV28	CASSPWDRKNYGYTF	TGTGCCAGCAGTCCTTGGGACAGGAAGAACTATGGCTACACCTTC
NA	TRBJ2-5	TRBV5-4	CASSLPSPGETQYF	TGTGCCAGCAGCTTGCCTAGCCCGGGGGAGACCCAGTACTTC